This TCR beta chain was sequenced for a study of blood T cell repertoires in COVID-19. Data came from immunoSEQ multiplex PCR; TCRdb stores just in-frame clones and leaves some out. The data contain approximately 60,000 clones, roughly four fifths of them singletons. The specimen sequenced was peripheral blood. The clonotype originates from a woman over 75 with acute or convalescent COVID-19.

The CDR3 DNA is TGCGCCAGCAGCTCTAAACGGACAGGGGACACTGAAGCTTTCTTT. Its protein is CASSSKRTGDTEAFF. V usage is TRBV5-1 and J usage is TRBJ1-1; 9 bases agree with TRBD1. This CDR3 region has 15 residues. The trim removed 3 bases at V and 3 bases at J, leaving 6 bases unmatched. The germline V gene encodes CDR1 SGHRS and CDR2 YFSETQ.